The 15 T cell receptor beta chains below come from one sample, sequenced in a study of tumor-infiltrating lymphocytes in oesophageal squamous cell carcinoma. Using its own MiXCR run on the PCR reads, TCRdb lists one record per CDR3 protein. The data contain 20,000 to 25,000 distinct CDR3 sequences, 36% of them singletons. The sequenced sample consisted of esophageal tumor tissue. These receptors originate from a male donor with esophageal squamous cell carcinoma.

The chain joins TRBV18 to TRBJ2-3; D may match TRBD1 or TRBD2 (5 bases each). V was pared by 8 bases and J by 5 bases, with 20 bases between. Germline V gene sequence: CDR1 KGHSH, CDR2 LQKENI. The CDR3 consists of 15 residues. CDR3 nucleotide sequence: TGTGCCAGCCAGGGAGTCCGGGGAAATCAAGATACGCAGTATTTT. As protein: CASQGVRGNQDTQYF.

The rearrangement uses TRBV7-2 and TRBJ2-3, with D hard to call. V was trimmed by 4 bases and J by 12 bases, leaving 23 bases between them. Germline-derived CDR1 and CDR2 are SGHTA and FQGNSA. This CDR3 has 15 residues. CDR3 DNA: TGTGCCAGCAGCTCGGTAGCTCCAAGTGGAAACATTCAGTATTTT. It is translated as CASSSVAPSGNIQYF.

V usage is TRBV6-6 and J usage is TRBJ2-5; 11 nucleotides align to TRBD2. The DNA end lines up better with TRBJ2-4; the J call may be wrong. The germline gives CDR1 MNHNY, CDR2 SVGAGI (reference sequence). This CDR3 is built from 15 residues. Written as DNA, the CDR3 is TGTGCCAGCAGTCCGAGCACTAGCGGGGGAAACATTCAGTACTTC. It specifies CASSPSTSGGNIQYF.

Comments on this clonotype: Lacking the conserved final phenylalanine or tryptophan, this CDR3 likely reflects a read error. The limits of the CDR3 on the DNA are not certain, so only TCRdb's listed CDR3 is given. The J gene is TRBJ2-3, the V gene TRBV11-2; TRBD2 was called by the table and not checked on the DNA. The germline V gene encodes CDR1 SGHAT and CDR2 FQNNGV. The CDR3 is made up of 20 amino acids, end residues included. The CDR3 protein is CASSYLGLAGVLYNEQFFGP.

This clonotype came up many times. CDR3 residues: CAISESRSANTGELFF. CDR3 coding DNA: TGTGCCATCAGTGAGTCGCGTTCCGCGAACACCGGGGAGCTGTTTTTT. This chain links TRBV10-3 with TRBJ2-2; no definite D call. V lost 0 bases, J lost 0 bases, and 8 bases lay in between. This CDR3 has 16 amino acids. Germline CDR1 ENHRY, CDR2 SYGVKD.

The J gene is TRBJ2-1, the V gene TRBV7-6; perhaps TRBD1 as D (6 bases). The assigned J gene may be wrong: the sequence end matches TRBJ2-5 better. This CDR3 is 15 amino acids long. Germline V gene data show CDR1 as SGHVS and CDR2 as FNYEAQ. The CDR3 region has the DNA TGTGCCAGCAGCACGACAACAGGGCCCGAGGAGACCCAGTACTTC. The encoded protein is CASSTTTGPEETQYF.

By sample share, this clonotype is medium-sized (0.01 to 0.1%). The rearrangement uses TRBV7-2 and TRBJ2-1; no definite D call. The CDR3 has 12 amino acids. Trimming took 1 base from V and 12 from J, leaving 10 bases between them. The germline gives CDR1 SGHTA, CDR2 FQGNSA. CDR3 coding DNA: TGTGCCAGCAGCTTAGGAGGTATGGGGCAGTTCTTC. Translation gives CASSLGGMGQFF.

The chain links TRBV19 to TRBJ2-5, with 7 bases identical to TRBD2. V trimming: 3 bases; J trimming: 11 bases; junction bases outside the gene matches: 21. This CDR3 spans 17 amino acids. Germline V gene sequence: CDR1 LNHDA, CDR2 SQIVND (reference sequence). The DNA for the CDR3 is TGTGCCAGTAGTATCTGGGGGAGGGCATCTTCCTACAATGAGCAGTACTTC. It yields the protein CASSIWGRASSYNEQYF.

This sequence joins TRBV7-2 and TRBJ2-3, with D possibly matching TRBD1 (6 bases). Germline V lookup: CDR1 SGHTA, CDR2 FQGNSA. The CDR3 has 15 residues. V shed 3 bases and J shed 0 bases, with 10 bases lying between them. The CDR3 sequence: CASSLPTGSTDTQYF. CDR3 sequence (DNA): TGTGCCAGCAGCTTGCCCACAGGGAGCACAGATACGCAGTATTTT.

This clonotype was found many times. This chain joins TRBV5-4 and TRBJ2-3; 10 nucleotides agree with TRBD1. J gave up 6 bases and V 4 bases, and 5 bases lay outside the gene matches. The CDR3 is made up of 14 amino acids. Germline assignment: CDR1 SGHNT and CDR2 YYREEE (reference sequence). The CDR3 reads CASSRDRGSDTQYF. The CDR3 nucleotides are TGTGCCAGCAGCAGGGACAGGGGTTCCGATACGCAGTATTTT.

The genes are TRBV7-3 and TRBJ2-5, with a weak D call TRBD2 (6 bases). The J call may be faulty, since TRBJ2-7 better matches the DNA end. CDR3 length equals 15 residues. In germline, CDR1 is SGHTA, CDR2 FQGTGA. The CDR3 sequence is CASTRGGRTSYEQYF. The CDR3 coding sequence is TGTGCCAGCACCCGAGGAGGGAGAACATCCTACGAGCAGTACTTC.

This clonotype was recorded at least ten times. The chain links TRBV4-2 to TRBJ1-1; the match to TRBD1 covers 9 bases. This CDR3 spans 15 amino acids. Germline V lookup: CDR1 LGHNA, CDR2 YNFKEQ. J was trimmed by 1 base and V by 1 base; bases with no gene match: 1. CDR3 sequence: CASSQGGQGNTEAFF. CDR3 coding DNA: TGTGCCAGCAGCCAAGGGGGACAGGGGAACACTGAAGCTTTCTTT.

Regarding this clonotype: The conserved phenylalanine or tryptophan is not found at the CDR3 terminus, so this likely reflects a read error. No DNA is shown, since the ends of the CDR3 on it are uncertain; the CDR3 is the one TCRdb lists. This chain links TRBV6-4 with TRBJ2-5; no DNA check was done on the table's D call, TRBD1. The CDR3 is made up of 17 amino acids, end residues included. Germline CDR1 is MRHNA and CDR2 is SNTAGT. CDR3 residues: CASSEGPGVVYGYTFGS.

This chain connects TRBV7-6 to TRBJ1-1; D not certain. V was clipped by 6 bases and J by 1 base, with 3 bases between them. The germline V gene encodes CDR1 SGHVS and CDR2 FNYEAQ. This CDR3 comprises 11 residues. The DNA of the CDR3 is TGTGCCAGCAGATCGAACACTGAAGCTTTCTTT. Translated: CASRSNTEAFF. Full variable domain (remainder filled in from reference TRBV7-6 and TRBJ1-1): GAGVSQSPRYKVTKRGQDVALRCDPISGHVSLYWYRQALGQGPEFLTYFNYEAQQDKSGLPNDRFSAERPEGSISTLTIQRTEQRDSAMYRCASRSNTEAFFGQGTRLTVV.

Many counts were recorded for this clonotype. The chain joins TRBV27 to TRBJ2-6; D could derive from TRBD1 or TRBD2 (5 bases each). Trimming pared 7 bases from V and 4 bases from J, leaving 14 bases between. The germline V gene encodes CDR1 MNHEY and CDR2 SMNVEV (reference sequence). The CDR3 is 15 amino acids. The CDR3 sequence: CASTMSGAGANVLTF. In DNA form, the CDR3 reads TGTGCCAGCACCATGTCCGGGGCCGGGGCCAACGTCCTGACTTTC.